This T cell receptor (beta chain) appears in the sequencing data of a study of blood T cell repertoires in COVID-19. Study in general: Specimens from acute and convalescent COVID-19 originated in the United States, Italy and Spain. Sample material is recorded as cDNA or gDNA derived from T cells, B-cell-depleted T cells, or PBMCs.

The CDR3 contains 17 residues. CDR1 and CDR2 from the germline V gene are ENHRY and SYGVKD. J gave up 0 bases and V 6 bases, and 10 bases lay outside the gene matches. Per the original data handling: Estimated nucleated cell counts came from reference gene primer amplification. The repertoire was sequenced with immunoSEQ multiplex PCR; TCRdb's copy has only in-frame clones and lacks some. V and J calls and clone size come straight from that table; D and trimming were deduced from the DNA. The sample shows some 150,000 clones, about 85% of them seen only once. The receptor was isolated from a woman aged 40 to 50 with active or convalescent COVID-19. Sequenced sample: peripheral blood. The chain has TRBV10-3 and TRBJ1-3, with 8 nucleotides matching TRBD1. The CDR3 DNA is TGTGCCATCAGCACCGTCTTACAGGGGGACTCTGGAAACACCATATATTTT. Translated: CAISTVLQGDSGNTIYF.